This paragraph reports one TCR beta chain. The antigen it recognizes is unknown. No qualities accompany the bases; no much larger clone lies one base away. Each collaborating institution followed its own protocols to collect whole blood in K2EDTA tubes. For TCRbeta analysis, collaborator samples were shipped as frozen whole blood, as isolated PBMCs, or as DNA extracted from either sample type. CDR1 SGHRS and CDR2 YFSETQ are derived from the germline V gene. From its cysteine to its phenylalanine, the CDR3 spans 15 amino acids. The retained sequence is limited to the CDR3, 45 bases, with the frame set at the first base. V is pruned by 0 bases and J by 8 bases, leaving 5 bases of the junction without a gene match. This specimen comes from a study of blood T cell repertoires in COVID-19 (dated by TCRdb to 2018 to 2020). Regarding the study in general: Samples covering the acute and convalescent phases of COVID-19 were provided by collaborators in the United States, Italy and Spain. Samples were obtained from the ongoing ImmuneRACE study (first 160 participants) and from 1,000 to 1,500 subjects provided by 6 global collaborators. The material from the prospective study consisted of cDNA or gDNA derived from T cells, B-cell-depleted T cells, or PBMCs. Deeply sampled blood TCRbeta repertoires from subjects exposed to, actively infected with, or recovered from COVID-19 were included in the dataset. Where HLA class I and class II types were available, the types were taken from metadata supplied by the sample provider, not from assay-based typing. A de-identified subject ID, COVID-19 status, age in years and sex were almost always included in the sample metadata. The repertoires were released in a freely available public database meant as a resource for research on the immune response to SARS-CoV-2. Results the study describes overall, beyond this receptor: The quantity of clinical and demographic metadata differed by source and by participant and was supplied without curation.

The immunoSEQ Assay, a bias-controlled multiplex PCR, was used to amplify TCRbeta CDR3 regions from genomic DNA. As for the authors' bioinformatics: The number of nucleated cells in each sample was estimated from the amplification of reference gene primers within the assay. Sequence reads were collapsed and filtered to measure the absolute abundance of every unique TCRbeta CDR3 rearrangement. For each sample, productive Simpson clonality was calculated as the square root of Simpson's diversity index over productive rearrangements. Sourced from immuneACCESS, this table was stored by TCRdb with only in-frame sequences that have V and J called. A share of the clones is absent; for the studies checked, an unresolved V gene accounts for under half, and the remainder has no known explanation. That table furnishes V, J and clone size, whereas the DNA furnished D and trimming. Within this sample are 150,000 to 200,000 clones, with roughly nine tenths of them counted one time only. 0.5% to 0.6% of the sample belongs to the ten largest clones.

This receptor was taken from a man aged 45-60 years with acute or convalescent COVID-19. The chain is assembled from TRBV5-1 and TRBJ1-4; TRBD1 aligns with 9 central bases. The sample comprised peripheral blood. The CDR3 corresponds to CASSLAGTGREKLFF. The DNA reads TGCGCCAGCAGCTTGGCCGGGACAGGGAGAGAAAAACTGTTTTTT.